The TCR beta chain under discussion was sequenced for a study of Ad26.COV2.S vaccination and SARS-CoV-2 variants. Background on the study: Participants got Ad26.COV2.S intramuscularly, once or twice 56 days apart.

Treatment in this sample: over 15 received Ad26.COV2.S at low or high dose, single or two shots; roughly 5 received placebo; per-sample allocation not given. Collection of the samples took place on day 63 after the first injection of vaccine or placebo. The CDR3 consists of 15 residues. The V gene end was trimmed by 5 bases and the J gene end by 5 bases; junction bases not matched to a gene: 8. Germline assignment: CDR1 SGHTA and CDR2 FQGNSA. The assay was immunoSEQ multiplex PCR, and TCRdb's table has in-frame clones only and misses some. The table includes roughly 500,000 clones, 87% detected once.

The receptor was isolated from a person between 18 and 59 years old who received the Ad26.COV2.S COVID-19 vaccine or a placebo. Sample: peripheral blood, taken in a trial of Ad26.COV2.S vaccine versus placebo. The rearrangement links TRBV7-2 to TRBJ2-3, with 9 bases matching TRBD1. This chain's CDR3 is CASSPGTGRVDTQYF. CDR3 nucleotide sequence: TGTGCCAGCAGCCCCGGGACAGGGAGGGTAGATACGCAGTATTTT.